This record covers a single T cell receptor beta chain. Its matching antigen is unknown. Germline assignment: CDR1 LNHDA and CDR2 SQIVND (reference sequence). The CDR3 runs to 14 residues. Between the trimmed V and J ends, which lost 6 bases and 0 bases, there was a span of 6 bases. The sample comes from a study of OX40 agonist ivuxolimab in advanced cancers. The overall study: In this cohort, patients received ivuxolimab, an agonistic anti-OX40 (CD134) antibody.

Generated by immunoSEQ multiplex PCR, the TCRdb table keeps only in-frame clones and is missing some. The sample yields tens of thousands of clones, 85% to 90% seen once. General observations from the study: Both blood CD4+ and CD8+ T cells showed clonal growth by week 6 at 0.1 to 3.0 mg/kg.

Here the sequenced sample was CD4+ or CD8+ T cells sorted from blood, taken in a trial of the OX40 agonist ivuxolimab. The TCR originated in an adult with an advanced solid tumor such as melanoma, head and neck, liver or kidney cancer. This chain connects TRBV19 to TRBJ1-6, with D unresolved. The CDR3 sequence: CASRVSSYNSPLHF. In nucleotides, the CDR3 is TGTGCCAGTAGGGTTAGCTCCTATAATTCACCCCTCCACTTT.